This T cell receptor beta chain was documented in a study of Ad26.COV2.S vaccination and SARS-CoV-2 variants. The overall study: Trial arm assignment for the donor was COV1001 Ad26.COV2.S. Ad26.COV2.S was injected intramuscularly once or twice, 56 days apart.

Study findings and constraints: Across vaccine and placebo recipients, the breadth of non-spike TCRs was similar. Reported post-vaccination CD8+ and CD4+ T cell responses to spike showed substantial breadth.

Treatment in this sample: about 20 received Ad26.COV2.S at low or high dose, single or two shots; 5 received placebo; per-sample allocation not given. After the first vaccine or placebo injection, samples were drawn on day 63. Details on this clone: Its specificity is not known.

Profiling relied on immunoSEQ multiplex PCR, and the TCRdb table lists in-frame clones only, not all of them. Among roughly 460,000 clones listed, 70% to 90% were seen once. Trimming left V 2 bases short and J 7 bases short, with 17 bases between. There are 16 residues in the CDR3. CDR1 SGHTA and CDR2 FQGTGA come from the germline V gene. The chain joins TRBV7-3 to TRBJ2-2; D gene ambiguous. Sequencing was performed on peripheral blood, taken in a trial of Ad26.COV2.S vaccine versus placebo. The receptor's source is a person between 18 and 65 years old who received the Ad26.COV2.S COVID-19 vaccine or a placebo. In nucleotides, the CDR3 is TGTGCCAGCAGCTTACGTCCGGGTTCGAGTGGCGGGGAGCTGTTTTTT. Translation gives CASSLRPGSSGGELFF.